This T cell receptor (beta chain) was documented in a study of blood T cell repertoires in COVID-19. Generated by immunoSEQ multiplex PCR, the TCRdb table keeps only in-frame clones and is missing some. The table has tens of thousands of clones, around 85% seen once. The CDR3 totals 17 residues. Germline V gives CDR1 SGHRS, CDR2 YFSETQ. V shed 4 bases and J 5 bases; nucleotides not matched to a gene: 15. The chain joins TRBV5-1 to TRBJ2-5; 9 bases agree with TRBD1. The material sequenced was peripheral blood. This receptor was taken from an elderly man with active or convalescent COVID-19. CDR3 bases: TGCGCCAGCAGCACCTTCCGGACAGGGGATTTGTGGGAGACCCAGTACTTC. This sequence encodes CASSTFRTGDLWETQYF. The whole variable domain, filled in from reference TRBV5-1 and TRBJ2-5, reads KAGVTQTPRYLIKTRGQQVTLSCSPISGHRSVSWYQQTPGQGLQFLFEYFSETQRNKGNFPGRFSGRQFSNSRSEMNVSTLELGDSALYLCASSTFRTGDLWETQYFGPGTRLLVL.